A single sample gave rise to the 14 T cell receptor beta chains below, sequenced in a study of CD8+ T cells in alopecia areata. Sequencing templates came from extracted RNA that was reverse transcribed into cDNA. Produced via immunoSEQ multiplex PCR; TCRdb's table is partial and in-frame only. Recorded here are 200,000 to 300,000 clones, none singletons. A panel of CD4, CD8alpha, NKG2D, NKG2ACE and other markers served to sort pooled cutaneous lymph node cells. Sequenced input: CD4+ T cells sorted from a lymph node. Receptor source: a C3H/HeJ mouse with alopecia areata. For this mouse line, the MHC haplotype is H2-k.

In regard to this clone: Gene names denote mouse genes. The observed sequence ends 4 residues before the CDR3 terminus, with the missing tail filled in from the germline J gene. The V gene is TRBV31, the J gene TRBJ2-2; 8 positions match TRBD2. Unmatched junction bases numbered 8, after V lost 8 bases and J lost 0 bases. Germline lookup yields CDR1 GKSSPN and CDR2 SITVG. The CDR3 length is 15 residues. The CDR3: CAGSTGGSNTGQLYF. The CDR3 DNA, read in part, is TGTGCCGGATCCACTGGGGGTTCAAACACCGGG. Looking up the rest from reference TRBV31 and TRBJ2-2 gives the full variable domain: AQTIHQWPVAEIKAVGSPLSLGCTIKGKSSPNLYWYWQATGGTLQQLFYSITVGQVESVVQLNLSASRPKDDQFILSTEKLLLSHSGFYLCAGSTGGSNTGQLYFGEGSKLTVL.

Remarks on this clone: The germline and genes are mouse ones. With the read ending 4 residues before the CDR3 end, the germline J gene is used to fill in that end. At the DNA level, this CDR3 is encoded by other sequences in the same sample as well. The V and J genes are TRBV19 and TRBJ1-1; TRBD1 might be the D (5 bases). The V end was cut by 0 bases, the J end by 3 bases, with 6 bases between. The CDR3 is made up of 13 amino acids. Germline V gene lookup returns CDR1 FNHDT and CDR2 SITEND (reference sequence). The part of the CDR3 DNA that was read is TGTGCCAGCAGTATAGAGGGGTACACA. This sequence encodes CASSIEGYT. The full CDR3 protein reads CASSIEGYTEVFF. The complete variable domain, with remaining parts taken from reference TRBV19 and TRBJ1-1, reads GGIITQTPKFLIGQEGQKLTLKCQQNFNHDTMYWYRQDSGKGLRLIYYSITENDLQKGDLSEGYDASREKKSSFSLTVTSAQKNEMAVFLCASSIEGYTEVFFGKGTRLTVV.

This clone appeared a few times. Each gene name is a mouse one. The read terminates 4 residues ahead of where the CDR3 ends, so the germline J gene completes it. The chain is built from TRBV13-3 and TRBJ2-5; 7 bases are shared with TRBD1. CDR1 is NNHDY and CDR2 is SYVADS in the germline V gene. V dropped 2 bases and J dropped 0; count of bases not matched to a gene: 3. This CDR3 is 15 amino acids long. The CDR3 bases that were read are TGTGCCAGCAGTGAATACAGGGGTAACCAAGAC. It encodes CASSEYRGNQD. The entire CDR3 protein is CASSEYRGNQDTQYF.

This clone has a handful of counts. Here the gene names and germline are mouse. The DNA ends 4 residues before the CDR3 does, and the rest of the CDR3 is filled in from the germline J gene. This chain links TRBV1 with TRBJ1-1; D possibly corresponds to TRBD1 (6 bases). This CDR3 is 13 amino acids long. CDR1 NSQYPW and CDR2 LRSPGD come from the germline V gene (reference sequence). CDR3 DNA (partial): TGCACCTGCAGTGCAGAAGGGGGGGCA. Translated, it gives CTCSAEGGA. The entire CDR3 protein is CTCSAEGGAEVFF.

This clone has just a few counts. The listed genes are named as in mouse. The CDR3 goes on 4 residues after the read ends, and that part is filled in from the germline J gene. The chain uses TRBV17 and TRBJ2-7; 12 bases are shared with TRBD1. From germline, CDR1 is MNHDT and CDR2 YYDKIL. The CDR3 length is 16 residues. V gave up 2 bases and J gave up 0 bases; unmatched junction bases: 2. The CDR3 region is CASSRRDRGRSYEQYF. CDR3 DNA, as far as it was read: TGTGCTAGCAGTAGAAGGGACAGGGGGCGCTCCTAT.

As to this clone: The gene names here belong to mouse. Read data end 4 residues before the CDR3 end; the end is taken from the germline J gene. V gene TRBV1 combines with J gene TRBJ2-7; 11 nucleotides agree with TRBD2. V trimming: 4 bases; J trimming: 0 bases; junction bases outside the gene matches: 5. The CDR3 consists of 16 residues. Germline V gene lookup returns CDR1 NSQYPW and CDR2 LRSPGD (reference sequence). CDR3 residues: CTCSDDWGGSSYEQYF. Partial CDR3 DNA: TGCACCTGCAGTGACGACTGGGGGGGGAGCTCCTAT.

Turning to this clone: Mouse gene names and germline throughout. The sequence runs out 4 residues before the end of the CDR3; the remainder is reconstructed from the germline J gene. The V and J genes are TRBV13-1 and TRBJ2-5; 9 bases are a match to TRBD1. Germline CDR1 and CDR2: NSHNY and SYGAGN. The CDR3 loop spans 14 amino acids. The CDR3 sequence: CASSTGTGKDTQYF. The CDR3 bases that were read are TGTGCCAGCAGTACCGGGACAGGGAAAGAC.

This clone was detected only a few times. The gene names given are mouse names. The CDR3 end is not reached by the read, which stops 4 residues before it; the germline J gene fills it in. At the DNA level, this CDR3 is encoded by other sequences in the same sample as well. The chain recombines TRBV19 with TRBJ2-7, with a weak D call TRBD1 (6 bases). The CDR3 has 13 residues. V was cut by 4 bases and J by 1 base, with 9 bases left in between. Per the germline V gene, CDR1 is FNHDT and CDR2 is SITEND (reference sequence). The CDR3 reads CASSPGQSYEQYF. The DNA read from the CDR3 is TGTGCCAGCAGTCCCGGACAGTCCTAT.

This clone turned up a few times. Mouse gene names apply. The CDR3 end is not reached by the read, which stops 4 residues before it; the germline J gene fills it in. V and J are TRBV1 and TRBJ2-7; TRBD1 might be the D (6 bases). V lost 3 bases, J lost 3 bases, and 12 bases lay in between. In germline, CDR1 is NSQYPW, CDR2 LRSPGD (reference sequence). This CDR3 contains 14 residues. The sequenced CDR3 bases are TGCACCTGCAGTGCGCTCTGGGACAACTAT. Protein product: CTCSALWDNY. The whole CDR3 protein is CTCSALWDNYEQYF.

This clone has just a few counts. All gene names here are mouse names. The read is 4 residues too short to cover the CDR3 end, so that end is filled in from the germline J gene. V gene TRBV1 combines with J gene TRBJ2-5; 7 bases are a match to TRBD2. This CDR3 has 13 amino acids. Trimming removed 8 bases from V and 2 bases from J; junction bases left unmatched: 4. Germline V gene data show CDR1 as NSQYPW and CDR2 as LRSPGD (reference sequence). The CDR3: CTCLVGGQDTQYF. The covered CDR3 bases are TGCACCTGCTTGGTGGGGGGCCAAGAC.

This clone was seen only a few times. Possible read error: a much larger clone is one base away. The gene symbols are mouse symbols. The read terminates 4 residues ahead of where the CDR3 ends, so the germline J gene completes it. The chain recombines TRBV13-1 with TRBJ2-5; 7 bases are a match to TRBD1. The CDR3 is made up of 13 amino acids. Germline V CDR1 and CDR2: NSHNY, SYGAGN. Incomplete CDR3 DNA: TGTGCCAGCAGTGGGGACAGCAAAGAC. Protein product: CASSGDSKD. The CDR3, in full, reads CASSGDSKDTQYF.

This clone was observed a handful of times. Gene names denote mouse genes. The sequence runs out 4 residues before the end of the CDR3; the remainder is reconstructed from the germline J gene. The chain joins TRBV5 to TRBJ1-1; the D is unclear. Germline V gene sequence: CDR1 LGHNA, CDR2 YNLKQL (reference sequence). The length of the CDR3 is 12 residues. The part of the CDR3 DNA that was read is TGTGCCAGCAGCCAAGACTGGGGA. Encoded protein: CASSQDWG. The entire CDR3 protein reads CASSQDWGEVFF.

This clone was found a few times. Mouse gene names apply. This chain's CDR3 is CASSRGGAGQNTLYF. The part of the CDR3 DNA that was read is TGTGCCAGCAGTAGGGGGGGCGCGGGTCAAAAC. J is TRBJ2-4 and V is TRBV13-1; 8 positions match TRBD2. Read sequence stops 4 residues before the CDR3 end, and the germline J gene provides the missing end. The V and J ends lost 4 bases and 1 base, in that order; junction bases with no gene match: 5. The CDR3 length is 15 residues. Per germline, CDR1 NSHNY and CDR2 SYGAGN.

This clone has just a few counts. Mouse names are used for the genes. The CDR3 end falls 4 residues outside the read, so it is completed with the germline J gene. V and J are TRBV13-3 and TRBJ2-5, with 11 positions matching TRBD2. This CDR3 is 16 amino acids long. The germline V gene encodes CDR1 NNHDY and CDR2 SYVADS. Germline trimming cut 5 bases from V and 2 bases from J; bases unmatched to any gene: 7. The sequenced part of the CDR3 DNA is TGTGCCAGCAGACCTACTGGGGGGGCGGGCCAAGAC. Translated: CASRPTGGAGQD. In full, the CDR3 is CASRPTGGAGQDTQYF.